One sample yielded the 28 T cell receptor beta chains listed below, sequenced in a study of T cells in Graves' hyperthyroidism and ophthalmopathy. Authors of the study amplified TCR beta CDR3 regions from RNA transcripts. The HTBI set primed first-round TCR CDR3 RT-PCR. TCRdb re-called the multiplex PCR reads with MiXCR, one entry per CDR3 protein. The sample includes about 37,000 distinct CDR3 sequences, about 47% of them seen just once. The source material was blood. These receptors all come from a man aged 40-49 years with Graves' ophthalmopathy.

In this sample, this clonotype is medium-sized. This sequence joins TRBV5-4 and TRBJ2-7; D possibly corresponds to TRBD1 (6 bases). V was pared by 4 bases and J by 4 bases, with 12 bases between. The CDR3 length is 13 residues. Germline V gene data show CDR1 as SGHNT and CDR2 as YYREEE (reference sequence). For the CDR3, the DNA is TGTGCCAGCAGCCGCGACAGGTCTTACGAGCAGTACTTC. Protein: CASSRDRSYEQYF.

V usage is TRBV12-3 or TRBV12-4 and J usage is TRBJ2-7, with D tentatively TRBD1 or TRBD2 (5 bases each). CDR3 length equals 13 residues. V was pared by 6 bases and J by 2 bases, with 11 bases between. Written as DNA, the CDR3 is TGTGCCAGCAGACGGGGCCCTACCTACGAGCAGTACTTC. Translation gives CASRRGPTYEQYF.

By share of the sample, this clonotype is medium-sized. The rearrangement uses TRBV7-8 and TRBJ2-3, with D hard to call. The germline V gene encodes CDR1 SGHVS and CDR2 FQNEAQ. The V end lost 2 bases, the J end lost 6 bases, and 6 bases lay between the germline ends. This CDR3 comprises 12 residues. CDR3 in amino acids: CASSLQRDTQYF. CDR3 nucleotides: TGTGCCAGCAGCTTACAAAGGGATACGCAGTATTTT.

This clonotype was recorded at least ten times. This may be a read error: a much more frequent sequence differs by one nucleotide. This chain uses TRBV19 with TRBJ2-3; D is unclear. The CDR3 covers 13 residues. Germline V gene data show CDR1 as LNHDA and CDR2 as SQIVND (reference sequence). CDR3 coding DNA: TGTGTCAGTAACTCTAAGATTGGTGGTACGCAGTATTTT. This translates into CVSNSKIGGTQYF.

The V call is TRBV6-1, the J call TRBJ2-7; D is ambiguous. The CDR3 spans 12 residues. Germline CDR1 and CDR2: MNHNS and SASEGT. Trimming removed 1 base from V and 9 bases from J, with 10 bases in between. CDR3 sequence (DNA): TGTGCCAGCAGTGAAGGTGACTCAGGGCAGTACTTC. Translation: CASSEGDSGQYF.

The rearrangement joins TRBV7-8 to TRBJ2-1; D may match TRBD1 or TRBD2 (6 bases each). CDR3 size: 15 residues. V was clipped by 8 bases and J by 8 bases, with 22 bases between them. Germline assignment: CDR1 SGHVS and CDR2 FQNEAQ. The CDR3 nucleotides are TGTGCCAGCGGAGGGGGGCCAAACGATATGGATGAGCAGTTCTTC. Translated, it gives CASGGGPNDMDEQFF.

This chain uses TRBV25-1 with TRBJ1-2, with 7 bases aligning to TRBD1. The germline V gene has CDR1 MGHDK and CDR2 SYGVNS. The ends lost 0 bases at V and 8 bases at J; junction bases unmatched: 6. CDR3 length: 14 amino acids. The CDR3 spells CASSEYKGADGYTF. CDR3 DNA: TGTGCCAGCAGTGAATATAAGGGGGCTGACGGCTACACCTTC.

The gene calls are TRBV10-3 and TRBJ1-3, with D perhaps TRBD1 (5 bases). Germline V CDR1 and CDR2: ENHRY, SYGVKD. V was clipped by 2 bases and J by 1 base, with 6 bases between them. The length of the CDR3 is 14 residues. This CDR3 is CAISEAGSGNTIYF. CDR3 nucleotide sequence: TGTGCCATCAGTGAGGCAGGGTCTGGAAACACCATATATTTT.

This chain uses TRBV9 with TRBJ1-2; D is possibly TRBD1 (5 bases). The V and J ends lost 0 bases and 8 bases respectively, with 14 bases between them. This CDR3 is 14 amino acids long. Germline V gives CDR1 SGDLS, CDR2 YYNGEE. CDR3 amino acids: CASSVDLAGKGYTF. The CDR3 DNA reads as TGTGCCAGCAGCGTAGATCTGGCAGGGAAGGGCTACACCTTC. The full variable domain, in which reference TRBV9 and TRBJ1-2 provide the parts outside the CDR3, is DSGVTQTPKHLITATGQRVTLRCSPRSGDLSVYWYQQSLDQGLQFLIQYYNGEERAKGNILERFSAQQFPDLHSELNLSSLELGDSALYFCASSVDLAGKGYTFGSGTRLTVV.

For the CDR3, the DNA is TGTGCCAGCAGCGTCTCAAGGTACTGCCAACCGGGGAGCAATCAGCCCCAGCATTTT. It specifies CASSVSRYCQPGSNQPQHF. The V and J genes are TRBV9 and TRBJ1-5; D is unresolved. V was shortened by 2 bases and J by 1 base, with 22 bases between the two germline ends. The CDR3 totals 19 residues. Looked up from germline, CDR1 is SGDLS and CDR2 is YYNGEE.

This clonotype was detected many times. The CDR3 protein is CSASQGAQTEAFF. DNA for the CDR3: TGCAGTGCTTCTCAGGGGGCGCAAACTGAAGCTTTCTTT. This chain joins TRBV20-1 and TRBJ1-1; 8 bases map to TRBD1. The CDR3 length is 13 residues. Germline V lookup: CDR1 DFQATT, CDR2 SNEGSKA (reference sequence). The V segment lost 5 bases and the J segment 5 bases; nucleotides outside the gene matches: 7.

The gene calls are TRBV7-6 and TRBJ2-7; TRBD1 matches 9 bases. The J segment lost 6 bases and the V segment lost 1 base, leaving 4 bases of the junction unmatched. Germline V gene lookup returns CDR1 SGHVS and CDR2 FNYEAQ. This CDR3 spans 14 amino acids. The CDR3 coding sequence is TGTGCCAGCAGCTTAGTGACAGGGGGAAGCGAGCAGTACTTC. Translating it yields CASSLVTGGSEQYF.

This clonotype appeared a few times. This CDR3 is CATSDSPGTKGKREQYF. CDR3 DNA sequence: TGTGCCACCAGTGATTCCCCCGGGACTAAGGGCAAGAGGGAGCAGTACTTC. This chain uses TRBV24-1 with TRBJ2-7, with 7 bases identical to TRBD2. The CDR3 sequence is 17 residues long. Germline V gene sequence: CDR1 KGHDR, CDR2 SFDVKD. The junction had 16 bases not matched to a gene; V was cut back by 2 bases and J by 7 bases.

There are many counts of this clonotype. The V call is TRBV5-5, the J call TRBJ2-1; perhaps TRBD2 as D (5 bases). The germline V gene has CDR1 SGHKS and CDR2 YYEKEE (reference sequence). This CDR3 spans 16 amino acids. V dropped 0 bases and J dropped 8 bases, with 18 bases sitting between them. The CDR3, as DNA: TGTGCCAGCAGCTTGGGGCGAGCCCGGCCGAGGGATGAGCAGTTCTTC. It is translated as CASSLGRARPRDEQFF.

V usage is TRBV7-3 and J usage is TRBJ2-7; unclear D gene. V lost 1 base and J lost 7, with 14 bases in between. This CDR3 comprises 14 residues. The germline gives CDR1 SGHTA, CDR2 FQGTGA. CDR3 nucleotide sequence: TGTGCCAGCAGCTTAAGTCCAAGCCCGAGAGAGCAGTACTTC. As protein: CASSLSPSPREQYF.

This clonotype was counted many times. This chain uses TRBV5-1 with TRBJ1-2, with D possibly matching TRBD1 (5 bases). Germline V gives CDR1 SGHRS, CDR2 YFSETQ. The CDR3 length is 16 residues. With 3 bases removed from V and 7 bases from J, the gap between germline ends came to 22 bases. CDR3 nucleotide sequence: TGCGCCAGCAGCTCCACTTACGACAGACGGACCTCTGGCTACACCTTC. Its translation is CASSSTYDRRTSGYTF. Full variable domain (remainder filled in from reference TRBV5-1 and TRBJ1-2): KAGVTQTPRYLIKTRGQQVTLSCSPISGHRSVSWYQQTPGQGLQFLFEYFSETQRNKGNFPGRFSGRQFSNSRSEMNVSTLELGDSALYLCASSSTYDRRTSGYTFGSGTRLTVV.

The gene calls are TRBV29-1 and TRBJ2-7; D is ambiguous. The germline V gene has CDR1 SQVTM and CDR2 ANQGSEA. The V gene lost 6 bases and the J gene lost 7 bases, with 13 bases spanning the gap. This CDR3 has 11 amino acids. CDR3 in DNA: TGCAGCGTCGAGGTGGTGGCGGAGCAGTACTTC. This gives the protein CSVEVVAEQYF.

In this sample, this clonotype turned up many times. V is TRBV10-2 and J is TRBJ2-5, with no clear D. CDR3 length equals 12 residues. Germline-derived CDR1 and CDR2 are WSHSY and SAAADI. The ends were cut back, 8 bases at V and 2 bases at J, with 9 bases in the middle. As DNA, the CDR3 is TGCGCCAGCTGCCCAGAACAAGAGACCCAGTACTTC. Translating it yields CASCPEQETQYF.

This clonotype occurred many times. J is TRBJ2-7 and V is TRBV11-2, with 8 nucleotides matching TRBD1. This CDR3 is 13 amino acids long. Germline V gene sequence: CDR1 SGHAT, CDR2 FQNNGV. J was trimmed by 0 bases and V by 8 bases; bases with no gene match: 3. The chain's CDR3 is CASEGQASYEQYF. As DNA, the CDR3 is TGTGCCAGCGAGGGACAGGCCTCCTACGAGCAGTACTTC.

This chain links TRBV19 with TRBJ1-2; TRBD1 agrees at 7 bases. In germline, CDR1 is LNHDA, CDR2 SQIVND (reference sequence). The J segment lost 5 bases and the V segment lost 8 bases, leaving 8 bases of the junction unmatched. The CDR3 runs to 13 residues. CDR3 in DNA: TGTGCCAGTTCGTCCGGGACAGCGTATGGCTACACCTTC. It codes for CASSSGTAYGYTF. Looking up the rest from reference TRBV19 and TRBJ1-2 gives the full variable domain: DGGITQSPKYLFRKEGQNVTLSCEQNLNHDAMYWYRQDPGQGLRLIYYSQIVNDFQKGDIAEGYSVSREKKESFPLTVTSAQKNPTAFYLCASSSGTAYGYTFGSGTRLTVV.

This chain joins TRBV2 and TRBJ1-1; TRBD1 matches at 7 bases. The CDR3 has 12 residues. After removal of 7 bases from V and 8 bases from J, the junction contained 7 bases not matched to a gene. Germline lookup yields CDR1 SNHLY and CDR2 FYNNEI. The CDR3 loop reads CASNKRDSEAFF. CDR3 in DNA: TGTGCCAGCAATAAACGGGACAGCGAAGCTTTCTTT.

This clonotype was seen many times. The chain carries TRBV18 and TRBJ2-7, with D uncertain. V was cut by 4 bases and J by 5 bases, with 15 bases left in between. The CDR3 has 14 residues. Germline CDR1 reads KGHSH; CDR2 reads LQKENI. CDR3 nucleotide sequence: TGTGCCAGCTCACGTCGGTCAGTTCCTGACGAGCAGTACTTC. Translating gives CASSRRSVPDEQYF. The full variable domain, its missing parts supplied by reference TRBV18 and TRBJ2-7, is NAGVMQNPRHLVRRRGQEARLRCSPMKGHSHVYWYRQLPEEGLKFMVYLQKENIIDESGMPKERFSAEFPKEGPSILRIQQVVRGDSAAYFCASSRRSVPDEQYFGPGTRLTVT.

This clonotype has ten or more counts. This chain connects TRBV20-1 to TRBJ1-2, with D tentatively TRBD1 (6 bases). CDR1 and CDR2 from the germline V gene are DFQATT and SNEGSKA (reference sequence). The V end lost 0 bases, the J end lost 8 bases, and 16 bases lay between the germline ends. The CDR3 contains 14 residues. Here the CDR3 DNA reads TGCAGTGCTAGAGATAGTATCGGGGGCTACGGCTACACCTTC. Amino acid sequence: CSARDSIGGYGYTF.

Note on this clonotype: The conserved final phenylalanine or tryptophan is absent from the CDR3, which likely points to a read error. The rearrangement links TRBV7-9 to TRBJ2-7; tentatively, D is TRBD1 or TRBD2 (6 bases each). The CDR3 is 13 residues long. CDR1 and CDR2 from the germline V gene are SEHNR and FQNEAQ (reference sequence). Written as DNA, the CDR3 is TGTGCCAGCACCTTAGGGGGGCTATACGAGCAGTACATC. Its protein is CASTLGGLYEQYI.

The V and J genes are TRBV2 and TRBJ2-1; 9 nucleotides agree with TRBD1. CDR1 SNHLY and CDR2 FYNNEI come from the germline V gene. The CDR3 contains 14 residues. Trimming took 4 bases from V and 4 from J; bases not matched to a gene: 2. CDR3 sequence (DNA): TGTGCCAGCAGTGGGACAGGGGCATACAATGAGCAGTTCTTC. This codes for CASSGTGAYNEQFF.

Judged by abundance, this clonotype is medium-sized. The rearrangement uses TRBV7-2 and TRBJ2-1, with TRBD2 matching 8 bases. This CDR3 has 14 residues. The V and J ends lost 5 bases and 9 bases, in that order; junction bases with no gene match: 9. CDR1 and CDR2 (germline): SGHTA, FQGNSA. The CDR3 loop reads CASSPTSERAEQFF. CDR3 nucleotides: TGTGCCAGCAGCCCGACTAGCGAGCGTGCTGAGCAGTTCTTC.

The chain carries TRBV15 and TRBJ2-1; TRBD2 aligns across 10 bases. The CDR3 sequence is 17 residues long. V gave up 2 bases and J gave up 0 bases; unmatched junction bases: 4. The germline V gene encodes CDR1 LNHNV and CDR2 YYDKDF (reference sequence). The CDR3 region has the DNA TGTGCCACCAGCAGATATCTAGCGGGAGACTCCTACAATGAGCAGTTCTTC. It is translated as CATSRYLAGDSYNEQFF. Based on the CDR3 plus reference TRBV15 and TRBJ2-1, the full variable domain is DAMVIQNPRYQVTQFGKPVTLSCSQTLNHNVMYWYQQKSSQAPKLLFHYYDKDFNNEADTPDNFQSRRPNTSFCFLDIRSPGLGDTAMYLCATSRYLAGDSYNEQFFGPGTRLTVL.

By its share, this clonotype is medium-sized. The genes are TRBV24-1 and TRBJ2-1, with a possible D match to TRBD2 (6 bases). Trimming left V 9 bases short and J 4 bases short, with 15 bases between. Germline CDR1 reads KGHDR; CDR2 reads SFDVKD. The length of the CDR3 is 14 residues. CDR3 DNA sequence: TGTGCCACCGGGGAGGCTAGTCCTTACAATGAGCAGTTCTTC. It translates to CATGEASPYNEQFF.